This T cell receptor (beta chain) comes out of a study of response to subunit inactivated influenza vaccine. TCRdb recomputed calls from the RT-PCR reads with MiXCR, one row per CDR3 protein. This sample carries around 520,000 distinct CDR3 sequences, about 25% of them seen once, and the ten largest clones take less than 2.5%. Between the trimmed V and J ends, which lost 2 bases and 3 bases, there was a span of 13 bases. The CDR3 is made up of 15 amino acids. This clonotype was seen a handful of times. The clonotype originates from a man in his fifties who received an inactivated influenza vaccine. This chain joins TRBV12-3 or TRBV12-4 and TRBJ1-2; possible D gene TRBD1, 6 bases. The sample here was CD4+ T cells sorted from PBMCs, taken 5 to 6 days after vaccination. CDR3 sequence: CASSLSRGQHYGYTF. The DNA of the CDR3 is TGTGCCAGCAGTTTAAGTCGGGGGCAGCACTATGGCTACACCTTC.